The 9 T cell receptor beta chains given below trace back to one sample, sequenced in a study of early stage breast cancer tumors. Clones were read by immunoSEQ multiplex PCR, and TCRdb kept only the in-frame ones, dropping some. The sample lists tens of thousands of clones; about 93% were seen once. The sample taken for sequencing was blood. All receptors come from a person aged 65-85 years with breast cancer.

The rearrangement joins TRBV28 to TRBJ1-2; the D is unclear. The germline CDR1 and CDR2 sequences are MDHEN and SYDVKM. CDR3 length: 14 amino acids. V was cut by 3 bases and J by 0 bases, with 8 bases left in between. Written as DNA, the CDR3 is TGTGCCAGCAGTTTTCATACTGCTAACTATGGCTACACCTTC. Translation gives CASSFHTANYGYTF.

The genes are TRBV18 and TRBJ1-2; D is ambiguous. The CDR3 is made up of 14 amino acids. Germline CDR1 reads KGHSH; CDR2 reads LQKENI. V was clipped by 4 bases and J by 0 bases, with 9 bases between them. In DNA form, the CDR3 reads TGTGCCAGCTCACTCGACACAGCTAACTATGGCTACACCTTC. Amino acids: CASSLDTANYGYTF.

This chain connects TRBV6-1 to TRBJ2-7; maybe TRBD2 (5 bases). Germline V CDR1 and CDR2: MNHNS, SASEGT. V lost 6 bases and J lost 6, with 18 bases in between. This CDR3 region has 14 residues. This chain's CDR3 is CASRTIARRREQYF. Here the CDR3 DNA reads TGTGCCAGCAGAACCATTGCGAGGAGGCGCGAGCAGTACTTC.

This chain uses TRBV16 with TRBJ2-3, with TRBD1 matching over 8 bases. CDR3 length: 14 amino acids. V lost 4 bases, J lost 1 base, and 1 base stayed unmatched. The V gene's germline CDR1 is KGHSY and CDR2 FQNENV. The CDR3 sequence is CASSPGQGTDTQYF. CDR3 sequence (DNA): TGTGCCAGCAGCCCGGGACAGGGCACAGATACGCAGTATTTT.

The sample holds one count of this clone. The chain joins TRBV27 to TRBJ2-7, with D possibly TRBD2 on 5 matching bases. Germline V gene lookup returns CDR1 MNHEY and CDR2 SMNVEV (reference sequence). The CDR3 has 11 amino acids. CDR3 residues: CASPPRGEQYF. The CDR3 bases are TGTGCGTCCCCGCCCCGGGGCGAGCAGTACTTC.

DNA of the CDR3: TGTGCCAGCAGTTACCCAGAACCCGGCTACACCTTC. Translating it yields CASSYPEPGYTF. The V and J genes are TRBV6-5 and TRBJ1-2; unclear D gene. Germline V gene data show CDR1 as MNHEY and CDR2 as SVGAGI. Deletions cut 2 bases from V and 8 bases from J, with 9 bases between. CDR3 size: 12 residues.

The CDR3 here is CASRLLPESTEAFF. CDR3 nucleotide sequence: TGTGCCAGCAGGCTCCTACCCGAGAGCACTGAAGCTTTCTTT. The chain combines TRBV7-3 with TRBJ1-1; no definite D call. There are 14 residues in the CDR3. The V end was cut by 6 bases, the J end by 4 bases, with 15 bases between. The V gene's germline CDR1 is SGHTA and CDR2 FQGTGA.

The V and J genes are TRBV30 and TRBJ1-1; no reliable D call. The CDR3 is made up of 13 amino acids. V was shortened by 5 bases and J by 7 bases, with 17 bases between the two germline ends. From germline, CDR1 is GTSNPN and CDR2 SVGIG (reference sequence). The CDR3 DNA sequence: TGTGCCTGGCAGCGGACCTGGAGGATTGAAGCTTTCTTT. Its protein product is CAWQRTWRIEAFF.

This chain links TRBV5-1 with TRBJ2-7, with D possibly being TRBD2 (5 bases). V gave up 4 bases and J gave up 2 bases, with 13 bases separating them. The length of the CDR3 is 14 residues. Germline V lookup: CDR1 SGHRS, CDR2 YFSETQ. CDR3 protein: CASSGEGVAYEQYF. In nucleotides, the CDR3 is TGCGCCAGCAGCGGCGAGGGCGTCGCCTACGAGCAGTACTTC. The whole variable domain, filled in from reference TRBV5-1 and TRBJ2-7, reads KAGVTQTPRYLIKTRGQQVTLSCSPISGHRSVSWYQQTPGQGLQFLFEYFSETQRNKGNFPGRFSGRQFSNSRSEMNVSTLELGDSALYLCASSGEGVAYEQYFGPGTRLTVT.